A single TCR beta chain is shown here with its context. V was pared by 3 bases and J by 5 bases, with 13 bases of the junction left unmatched. The CDR3 extends over 17 amino acids. From germline, CDR1 is MGHRA and CDR2 YSYEKL. These data belong to a study of CD8 T cells in Susac syndrome. An input of about 0.5 to 1 ug of RNA was subjected to reverse transcription using random hexamers. The method of amplification for TCR beta CDR3 was immunoSEQ multiplex PCR, covering 54 Vbeta and 13 Jbeta. TCRdb called the immunoSEQ multiplex PCR reads again in MiXCR, with one record for every CDR3 protein. The sample holds approximately 190,000 distinct CDR3 sequences, 91% seen once.

Sequencing used CD4+ T cells from PBMCs. This chain uses TRBV4-1 with TRBJ2-7, with 10 bases aligning to TRBD1. This TCR derives from a human donor with Susac syndrome. The CDR3 bases are TGCGCCAGCAGCCAGAAAACCGGGACAGGGGTAGTTCACGAGCAGTACTTC. Amino acid sequence: CASSQKTGTGVVHEQYF.